This is a list of T cell receptor beta chains from one sample in a study of low-dose radiotherapy and immunotherapy resistance in tumors. TCRdb reprocessed the reads with MiXCR, giving one entry per CDR3 protein. Here the sample spans tens of thousands of distinct CDR3 sequences, around 11% being singletons. The sequenced sample was PBMCs, obtained before treatment. These receptors came from a female donor with ovarian cancer. The CDR3 runs from the conserved cysteine through the conserved F or W. D genes are given only for firm matches. Clone size, where shown, is once, few, many, or a class for clones that have expanded.

J gene,V gene,D gene,clone size,CDR3 protein,CDR3 DNA
TRBJ2-7,TRBV20-1,NA,many,CSAVAAGVAYEQYF,TGCAGTGCCGTTGCGGCAGGGGTGGCCTACGAGCAGTACTTC
TRBJ1-1,TRBV20-1,NA,many,CSANREGTEAFF,TGCAGTGCTAACAGGGAGGGGACTGAAGCTTTCTTT
TRBJ2-1,TRBV6-2/TRBV6-3,NA,many,CASSYIPGRASSYNEQFF,TGTGCCAGCAGTTACATCCCCGGGCGGGCAAGCTCCTACAATGAGCAGTTCTTC
TRBJ1-2,TRBV29-1,NA,many,CSVYGLPSSGYTF,TGCAGCGTCTACGGCCTTCCCTCCAGTGGCTACACCTTC
TRBJ2-1,TRBV28,NA,NA,CASSLRGPTYNEQFF,TGTGCCAGCAGTTTAAGAGGGCCGACCTACAATGAGCAGTTCTTC
TRBJ2-2,TRBV19,NA,many,CASSIGQAGGELFF,TGTGCCAGTAGTATAGGCCAGGCGGGCGGGGAGCTGTTTTTT
TRBJ2-4,TRBV15,NA,many,CATSRDTLLAKNIQYF,TGTGCCACCAGCAGAGATACACTACTAGCCAAAAACATTCAGTACTTC
TRBJ2-7,TRBV6-5,NA,NA,CASRIDGGSSYEQYF,TGTGCCAGCAGAATTGATGGGGGGAGCTCCTACGAGCAGTACTTC
TRBJ2-2,TRBV20-1,NA,many,CSARGRATGELFF,TGCAGTGCTAGAGGGAGGGCCACCGGGGAGCTGTTTTTT
TRBJ2-7,TRBV4-1,TRBD2,many,CASSFREGLGNEQYF,TGCGCCAGCAGCTTTCGGGAGGGCCTCGGGAACGAGCAGTACTTC
TRBJ2-7,TRBV20-1,TRBD2,few,CSARDYVSYEQYF,TGCAGTGCTCGGGACTACGTCTCCTACGAGCAGTACTTC